This TCR beta chain was identified in a study of T-cell reconstitution after alpha-beta-depleted transplantation in children. Germline V gene data show CDR1 as DFQATT and CDR2 as SNEGSKA (reference sequence). After removal of 1 base from V and 4 bases from J, the junction contained 4 bases not matched to a gene. The CDR3 sequence is 14 residues long. This clonotype was counted many times. A library of TCRbeta sequences, prepared with unique molecular identifiers, was generated. TCRdb fed the PCR reads into MiXCR, producing one record per CDR3 protein. The top ten clones hold approximately 13% of a sample with about 200,000 distinct CDR3 sequences, 13% to 15% of them seen once.

The sequencing used PBMCs from the stem cell graft donor, collected from the stem cell graft. This receptor was taken from a human donor who donated a stem cell graft to a child with acute lymphoblastic leukemia. The chain links TRBV20-1 to TRBJ1-2; TRBD1 agrees at 9 bases. This chain's CDR3 is CSARVRDRAYGYTF. The CDR3, as DNA: TGCAGTGCTAGAGTGAGGGACAGGGCCTATGGCTACACCTTC.